This is a list of T cell receptor beta chains from one sample in a study of ipilimumab plus nivolumab after autologous stem cell transplantation. Method: immunoSEQ multiplex PCR; TCRdb's copy keeps in-frame clones and lacks some. The sample has more than 4,500 clones; 76% are singletons. The sample was PBMCs, taken in a trial of ipilimumab plus nivolumab as post-transplant consolidation. These receptors were obtained from a male donor with multiple myeloma. Both conserved end residues are part of each CDR3. The order of the fields is CDR3 DNA, CDR3 protein, J gene, V gene, D gene, clone size. The D gene is left open where the match is weak. Clone size, where shown, is once, few, many, or a class for clones that have expanded.

TGTGCCAGCAGCCCTAGACTGAGCCATACGCAGTATTTT CASSPRLSHTQYF TRBJ2-3 TRBV7-9 - -
TGTGCCAGTAGTATATGGCAGATGGATTCACCCCTCCACTTT CASSIWQMDSPLHF TRBJ1-6 TRBV19 - -
TGTGCCAGCAGCCAAAAAAGGCTTCACACCGGGGAGCTGTTTTTT CASSQKRLHTGELFF TRBJ2-2 TRBV14 - -
TGCAGCGTTGGGTGGCAAGCTTTCTTT CSVGWQAFF TRBJ1-1 TRBV29-1 - -
TGTGCCAGCACCCCTGGGCAGGGACGTAACTATGGCTACACCTTC CASTPGQGRNYGYTF TRBJ1-2 TRBV11-2 - -
TGTGCCAGTAGTTATGAGGGATTAGGAAACACTGAAGCTTTCTTT CASSYEGLGNTEAFF TRBJ1-1 TRBV19 - -
TGTGCCAGCAGTTACTCATTAGGGGACTATCAGCCCCAGCATTTT CASSYSLGDYQPQHF TRBJ1-5 TRBV6-6 - -
TGTGCCAGCTCACCACAGGATTCAGGCACAGATACGCAGTATTTT CASSPQDSGTDTQYF TRBJ2-3 TRBV18 - large
TGTGCCAGCGGGGAGGAAGGGGACACTGAAGCTTTCTTT CASGEEGDTEAFF TRBJ1-1 TRBV5-5 - few
TGTGCCAGCAGCGTAGGAGTGCGGGGGACTGGAAACACCATATATTTT CASSVGVRGTGNTIYF TRBJ1-3 TRBV9 - -
TGTGCCAGCAGCCAAAGACTAGCGGGGGGGTCCGGGGAGCTGTTTTTT CASSQRLAGGSGELFF TRBJ2-2 TRBV4-2 TRBD2 -
TGTGCCAGCAGCGCCTCAGGGAACAATCAGCCCCAGCATTTT CASSASGNNQPQHF TRBJ1-5 TRBV9 - few
TGTGCCAGCTCTAGACAGGACGCAAGGGAAAAACTGTTTTTT CASSRQDAREKLFF TRBJ1-4 TRBV18 - once
TGTGCCAGCAGGACCCTAGCTAGCGGGGGAGGGAATGAGCAGTTCTTC CASRTLASGGGNEQFF TRBJ2-1 TRBV2 TRBD2 -
TGTGCCAGCAGTTACGGGTCGGTGGGGGCCTCCTACGAGCAGTACTTC CASSYGSVGASYEQYF TRBJ2-7 TRBV6-5 - -
TGCGCCAGCAGCCCGACCCCCGGGGGGCTGATCCGAGAGACCCAGTACTTC CASSPTPGGLIRETQYF TRBJ2-5 TRBV4-1 - -
TGTGCCAGCAGCTTGCGACTAGGGGGAGAGACCCAGTACTTC CASSLRLGGETQYF TRBJ2-5 TRBV5-4 - -
TGTGCCAGCAGTGAAGCGGGGACAGGGCCTAACTACGGCTACACCTTC CASSEAGTGPNYGYTF TRBJ1-2 TRBV2 TRBD1 once
TGTGCCAGCAGTTTCCTCTCGGGGAACCGTCTTAAGAATGAGCAGTTCTTC CASSFLSGNRLKNEQFF TRBJ2-1 TRBV28 - -
TGTGCCAGTAGTGTTCTTCCCACAGGGGCAGGTGGCACAGATACGCAGTATTTT CASSVLPTGAGGTDTQYF TRBJ2-3 TRBV19 TRBD1 -
TGTGCCAGCAGTTACTCGATTGAGGGGGCGGGTCAGCCCCAGCATTTT CASSYSIEGAGQPQHF TRBJ1-5 TRBV6-6 TRBD1 -
TGTGCCAGCAGTTTATCTTGGCTCGACAGGGCGGAAGCTTTCTTT CASSLSWLDRAEAFF TRBJ1-1 TRBV27 TRBD1 -
TGCAGCGTTGTTATCTCAGGGGGCAATCAGCCCCAGCATTTT CSVVISGGNQPQHF TRBJ1-5 TRBV29-1 - -
TGTGCCAGCAGCCCTAACAGGGTTACTGAAGCTTTCTTT CASSPNRVTEAFF TRBJ1-1 TRBV14 - -
TGTGCCAGCAGCTTGGGAGTCGGGGCTAACTATGGCTACACCTTC CASSLGVGANYGYTF TRBJ1-2 TRBV7-4 - few
TGTGCCAGCAGCTTGGTGGGGGGGGCTAGCGGGGACCCCACAGATACGCAGTATTTT CASSLVGGASGDPTDTQYF TRBJ2-3 TRBV5-4 TRBD2 -
TGCGCCAGCAGCCAGACGTCCGGAAACACCATATATTTT CASSQTSGNTIYF TRBJ1-3 TRBV5-1 - -
TGTGCCAGCAAACAGCGGGGGGCTGGCCACGAGCAGTACTTC CASKQRGAGHEQYF TRBJ2-7 TRBV6-1 TRBD2 -
TGTGCCAGCAGCTTGGAGGGTCTGAACACTGAAGCTTTCTTT CASSLEGLNTEAFF TRBJ1-1 TRBV5-4 - few
TGTGCCAGCAGTTACCCCAGACAGGACTCTAATGAAAAACTGTTTTTT CASSYPRQDSNEKLFF TRBJ1-4 TRBV6-6 - once
TGTGCCAGCAGCTTAGCGGGGGGGGATACGCAGTATTTT CASSLAGGDTQYF TRBJ2-3 TRBV7-6 TRBD2 -
TGTGCCAGCAGCTCCGCGGGGGGGCCGAATGAGCAGTTCTTC CASSSAGGPNEQFF TRBJ2-1 TRBV5-6 TRBD2 -
TGTGCCAGCAGTGTAGAAGCGGGGGGGCCCCAAGAGACCCAGTACTTC CASSVEAGGPQETQYF TRBJ2-5 TRBV2 TRBD2 once
TGTGCCAGTAGGTTGGGGGTAGGCACTGAAGCTTTCTTT CASRLGVGTEAFF TRBJ1-1 TRBV19 - -
TGTGCCTGGAGACCCTCCACAGATACGCAGTATTTT CAWRPSTDTQYF TRBJ2-3 TRBV30 - -
TGCGCCAGCAGCCAAGGACCCGCCAGTTCCTACGAGCAGTACTTC CASSQGPASSYEQYF TRBJ2-7 TRBV4-1 - -
TGCGCCAGCAGCCCCCAAGGGGGACAGAAGCAGTTCTTC CASSPQGGQKQFF TRBJ2-1 TRBV4-1 TRBD1 -
TGTGCCAGCAGTGAACCGCGGGGCACAGATACGCAGTATTTT CASSEPRGTDTQYF TRBJ2-3 TRBV7-3 - -
TGTGCCAGCAGTTTAGCGGGGGGCCTCAAAAACATTCAGTACTTC CASSLAGGLKNIQYF TRBJ2-4 TRBV27 TRBD2 -
TGTGCCAGCAGTGAGGGACAGTTCTACGAGCAGTACTTC CASSEGQFYEQYF TRBJ2-7 TRBV6-9 TRBD1 -
TGTGCCAGCAGTTCCGCGGCAGGGGCCTATGGCTACACCTTC CASSSAAGAYGYTF TRBJ1-2 TRBV28 - -
TGTGCCAGCAGCTTAGTACAGAGCTATGGCTACACCTTC CASSLVQSYGYTF TRBJ1-2 TRBV7-9 - few
TGCAGCGTTGTACACGGACTGGGTGGCTACACCTTC CSVVHGLGGYTF TRBJ1-2 TRBV29-1 - -
TGTGCCAGCAGCGCGCCACACAGCTCACAAAGTCGGGCCAACGTCCTGACTTTC CASSAPHSSQSRANVLTF TRBJ2-6 TRBV7-4 - -
TGTGCCAGCAGCCAAGGAGCGGGGGGGCGCACCGGGGAGCTGTTTTTT CASSQGAGGRTGELFF TRBJ2-2 TRBV4-2 TRBD2 -
TGTGCCAGCAGCCTTACCGCGGGGGGGGCCCAAGAGACCCAGTACTTC CASSLTAGGAQETQYF TRBJ2-5 TRBV4-2 TRBD2 -
TGTGCCAGCAGCTTAGTTCCGGGACTGAAGTACTTC CASSLVPGLKYF TRBJ2-5 TRBV7-9 - medium-sized
TGTGCCAGCAGTTACAACCCAGCTACTAACTATGGCTACACCTTC CASSYNPATNYGYTF TRBJ1-2 TRBV6-5 - -
TGTGCCAGCAGCTTATGGCCAGGGAAGCAAGAGACCCAGTACTTC CASSLWPGKQETQYF TRBJ2-5 TRBV7-2 - once
TGTGCCACCAGAGGGCATAGCTCCTACGAGCAGTACTTC CATRGHSSYEQYF TRBJ2-7 TRBV27 - -
TGTGCCAGCAGTCGCGGGGGGCCAGCCTACGAGCAGTACTTC CASSRGGPAYEQYF TRBJ2-7 TRBV6-6 TRBD2 -